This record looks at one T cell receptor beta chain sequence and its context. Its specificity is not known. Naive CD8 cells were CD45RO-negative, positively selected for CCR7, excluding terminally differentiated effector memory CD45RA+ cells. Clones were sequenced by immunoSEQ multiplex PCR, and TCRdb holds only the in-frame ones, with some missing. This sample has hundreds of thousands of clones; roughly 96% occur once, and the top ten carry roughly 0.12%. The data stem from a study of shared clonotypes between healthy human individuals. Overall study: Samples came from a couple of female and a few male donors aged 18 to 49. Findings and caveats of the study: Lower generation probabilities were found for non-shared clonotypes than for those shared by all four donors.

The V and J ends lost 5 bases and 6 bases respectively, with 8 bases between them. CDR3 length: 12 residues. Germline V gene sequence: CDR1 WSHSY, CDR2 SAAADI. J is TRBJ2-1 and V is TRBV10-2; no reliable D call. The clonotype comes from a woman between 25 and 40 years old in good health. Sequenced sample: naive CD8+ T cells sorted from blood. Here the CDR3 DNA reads TGCGCCAGCAGTTTAGGCGGCAATGAGCAGTTCTTC. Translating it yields CASSLGGNEQFF.